This T cell receptor (beta chain) appears in the sequencing data of a study of shared clonotypes between healthy human individuals. Whole-study results and caveats: Naive subsets, compared against memory subsets, generally had larger estimated richness values.

The CDR3 length is 13 residues. Trimming shortened V by 4 bases and J by 5 bases, and 11 bases separated the two germline ends. Germline-derived CDR1 and CDR2 are LNHDA and SQIVND (reference sequence). This clone was observed a handful of times. Its target is unknown. TCRdb's copy holds only in-frame clones and misses some; the assay was immunoSEQ multiplex PCR. The data show about 980,000 clones, around three quarters seen once. The sample was memory CD4+ T cells sorted from blood. Documented subset: CD45RA-negative fraction. The V gene is TRBV19, the J gene TRBJ1-2, with D maybe TRBD1 (6 bases). This clonotype was obtained from a man aged 18-30 years in good health. The CDR3 DNA follows: TGTGCCAGTAGTACAACAGGGCGGTATGGCTACACCTTC. Translated: CASSTTGRYGYTF.